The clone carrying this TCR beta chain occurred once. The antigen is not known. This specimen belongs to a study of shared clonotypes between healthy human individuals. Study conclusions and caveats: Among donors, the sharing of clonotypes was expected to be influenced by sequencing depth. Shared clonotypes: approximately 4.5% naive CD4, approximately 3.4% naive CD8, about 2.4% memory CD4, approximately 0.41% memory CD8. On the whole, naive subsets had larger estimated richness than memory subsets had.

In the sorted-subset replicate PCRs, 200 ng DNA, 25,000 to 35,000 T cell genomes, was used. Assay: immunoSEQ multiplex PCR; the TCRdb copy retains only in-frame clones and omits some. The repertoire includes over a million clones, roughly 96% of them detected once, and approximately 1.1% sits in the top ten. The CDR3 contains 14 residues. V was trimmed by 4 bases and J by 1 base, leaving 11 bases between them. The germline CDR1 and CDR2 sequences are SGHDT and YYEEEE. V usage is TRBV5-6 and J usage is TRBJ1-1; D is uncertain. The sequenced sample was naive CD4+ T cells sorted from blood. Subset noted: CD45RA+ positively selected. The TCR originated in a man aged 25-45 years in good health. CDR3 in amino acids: CASSPTWKNTEAFF. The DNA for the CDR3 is TGTGCCAGCAGCCCCACGTGGAAGAACACTGAAGCTTTCTTT. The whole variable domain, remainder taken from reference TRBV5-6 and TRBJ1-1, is DAGVTQSPTHLIKTRGQQVTLRCSPKSGHDTVSWYQQALGQGPQFIFQYYEEEERQRGNFPDRFSGHQFPNYSSELNVNALLLGDSALYLCASSPTWKNTEAFFGQGTRLTVV.